One and the same sample provided the 12 T cell receptor beta chains below, sequenced in a study of monozygotic twins with inflammatory bowel disease. From the 5' RACE reads, TCRdb lists one entry per CDR3 protein and no DNA. Its table records some 440,000 distinct CDR3 sequences. Sequenced: blood. The receptors originated from a human donor with ulcerative colitis or Crohn's disease, or a healthy co-twin of an affected twin (not recorded which).

The CDR3 sequence is CASSLVPYRRSSYNEQFF. This rearrangement joins TRBV5-1 to TRBJ2-1; the D call of TRBD1 rests on TCRdb alone, since no DNA is present to check it. The CDR3 is 18 amino acids. The germline V gene has CDR1 SGHRS and CDR2 YFSETQ. The variable domain in full, with the rest retrieved from reference TRBV5-1 and TRBJ2-1, is KAGVTQTPRYLIKTRGQQVTLSCSPISGHRSVSWYQQTPGQGLQFLFEYFSETQRNKGNFPGRFSGRQFSNSRSEMNVSTLELGDSALYLCASSLVPYRRSSYNEQFFGPGTRLTVL.

This chain links TRBV2 with TRBJ2-3; the TCRdb call, TRBD1, lacks DNA for checking. The CDR3 runs 19 residues. Germline assignment: CDR1 SNHLY and CDR2 FYNNEI. The CDR3 sequence is CASSRDSLSSDPSTDTQYF.

V gene TRBV4-3 combines with J gene TRBJ1-2. The CDR3 loop spans 12 amino acids. The germline gives CDR1 LGHNA, CDR2 YSLEER. The CDR3 is CASSQDRNGYTF.

This chain joins TRBV5-1 and TRBJ1-1. Germline CDR1 SGHRS, CDR2 YFSETQ. This CDR3 contains 15 residues. The CDR3 region is CASSLMETMNTEAFF.

The chain has TRBV19 and TRBJ1-5. Germline CDR1 reads LNHDA; CDR2 reads SQIVND (reference sequence). This CDR3 comprises 12 residues. CDR3 in amino acids: CASQRINQPQHF.

The gene calls are TRBV19 and TRBJ2-2; the D gene TCRdb calls, TRBD2, cannot be checked with no DNA. Germline V gene lookup returns CDR1 LNHDA and CDR2 SQIVND (reference sequence). The CDR3 spans 17 residues. CDR3 amino acids: CASKETSGLGNTGELFF.

The chain employs TRBV3-1 and TRBJ2-1; as DNA is missing, the TRBD2 call by TCRdb cannot be tested. CDR1 LGHDT and CDR2 YNNKEL come from the germline V gene (reference sequence). The CDR3 consists of 15 residues. The CDR3 spells CASSPLAGNHNEQFF.

The V and J genes are TRBV6-6 and TRBJ2-5; TCRdb returns TRBD1, unconfirmable since there is no DNA. In germline, CDR1 is MNHNY, CDR2 SVGAGI (reference sequence). The CDR3 has 12 amino acids. CDR3 residues: CASSGTQETQYF.

The chain couples TRBV5-4 to TRBJ2-1. The CDR3 sequence is 17 residues long. The germline V gene has CDR1 SGHNT and CDR2 YYREEE (reference sequence). This CDR3 reads CASSSGLAGKTTNEQFF.

The chain is built from TRBV5-6 and TRBJ1-2; TCRdb indicates TRBD1, and absent DNA this call remains unverified. Germline CDR1 SGHDT, CDR2 YYEEEE. CDR3 length equals 17 residues. CDR3 sequence reads: CASSWSQGPVIYYGYTF.

The chain uses TRBV12-3 or TRBV12-4 and TRBJ2-3; without DNA, the TCRdb call of TRBD1 cannot be checked. The CDR3 consists of 15 residues. The CDR3 loop reads CASSSDRIRTDTQYF.

V and J are TRBV29-1 and TRBJ2-3; TCRdb indicates TRBD1, and absent DNA this call remains unverified. This CDR3 comprises 13 residues. Germline V gene lookup returns CDR1 SQVTM and CDR2 ANQGSEA. CDR3 region: CSSNPGTGDTQYF.